This TCR beta chain was recorded in a study of CD8 T cells in Susac syndrome. cDNA came from roughly 0.53 to 1 ug RNA primed by random hexamers. MiXCR, run by TCRdb on the immunoSEQ multiplex PCR reads, gives a single entry per CDR3 protein. The profile shows around 150,000 distinct CDR3 sequences, around 94% of them singletons. Per germline, CDR1 MNHEY and CDR2 SVGAGI. CDR3 length: 14 residues. Trimming pared 0 bases from V and 5 bases from J, leaving 10 bases between. Sequencing used CD4+ T cells from PBMCs. The clonotype was recovered from a human donor in good health. The chain couples TRBV6-5 to TRBJ2-5; TRBD2 might be the D (5 bases). CDR3 sequence: CASSYSRGPETQYF. The CDR3 DNA is TGTGCCAGCAGTTACTCGCGAGGGCCGGAGACCCAGTACTTC.